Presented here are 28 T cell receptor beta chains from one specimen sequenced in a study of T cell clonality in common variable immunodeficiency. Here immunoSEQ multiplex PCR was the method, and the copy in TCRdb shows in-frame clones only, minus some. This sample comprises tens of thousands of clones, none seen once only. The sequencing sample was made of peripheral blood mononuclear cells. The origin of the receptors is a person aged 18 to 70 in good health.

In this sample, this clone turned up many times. This chain's CDR3 is CASSRDSVYEQFF. CDR3 DNA (partial): TGTGCCAGCAGTCGGGACAGTGTCTATGAG. This chain links TRBV14 with TRBJ2-1; TRBD1 aligns across 7 bases. From the germline J gene comes the end of the CDR3, since the read stops 3 residues before it. There are 13 residues in the CDR3. V gave up 6 bases and J gave up 8 bases; unmatched junction bases: 7. Germline CDR1 SGHDN, CDR2 FVKESK.

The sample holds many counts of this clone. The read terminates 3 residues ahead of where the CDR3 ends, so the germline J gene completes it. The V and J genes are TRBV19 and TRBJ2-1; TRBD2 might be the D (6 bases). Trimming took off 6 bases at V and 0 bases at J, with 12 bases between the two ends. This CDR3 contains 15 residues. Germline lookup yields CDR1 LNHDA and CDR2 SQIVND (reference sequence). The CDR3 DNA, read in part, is TGTGCCAGTAGCGGAGGGCTCAGCTCCTACAATGAG. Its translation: CASSGGLSSYNE. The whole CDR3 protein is CASSGGLSSYNEQFF.

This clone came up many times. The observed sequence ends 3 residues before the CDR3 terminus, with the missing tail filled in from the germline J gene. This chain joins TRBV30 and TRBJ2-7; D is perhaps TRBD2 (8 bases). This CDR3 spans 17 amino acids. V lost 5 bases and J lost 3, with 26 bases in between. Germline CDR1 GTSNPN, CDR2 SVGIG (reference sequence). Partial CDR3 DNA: TGTGCCTGGTCCCGACAGGGAGGGGGACTAGGGGTCTACGAG. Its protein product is CAWSRQGGGLGVYE. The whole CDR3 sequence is CAWSRQGGGLGVYEQYF.

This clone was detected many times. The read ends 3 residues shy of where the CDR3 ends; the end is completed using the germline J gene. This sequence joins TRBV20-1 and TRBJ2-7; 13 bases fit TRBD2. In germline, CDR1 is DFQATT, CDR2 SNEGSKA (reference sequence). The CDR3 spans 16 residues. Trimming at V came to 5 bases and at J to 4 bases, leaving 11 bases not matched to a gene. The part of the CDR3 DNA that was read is TGCAGTGCTCCAATCGGACTAGCGGGAGATCATTACGAG. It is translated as CSAPIGLAGDHYE. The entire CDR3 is CSAPIGLAGDHYEQYF.

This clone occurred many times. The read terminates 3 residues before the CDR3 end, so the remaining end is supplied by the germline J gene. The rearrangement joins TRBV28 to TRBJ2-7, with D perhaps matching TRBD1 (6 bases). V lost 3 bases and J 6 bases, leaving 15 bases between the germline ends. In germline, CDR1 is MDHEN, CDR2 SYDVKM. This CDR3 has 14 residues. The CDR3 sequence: CASSLGAKASEQYF. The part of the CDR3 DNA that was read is TGTGCCAGCAGTTTGGGGGCCAAGGCCTCCGAG.

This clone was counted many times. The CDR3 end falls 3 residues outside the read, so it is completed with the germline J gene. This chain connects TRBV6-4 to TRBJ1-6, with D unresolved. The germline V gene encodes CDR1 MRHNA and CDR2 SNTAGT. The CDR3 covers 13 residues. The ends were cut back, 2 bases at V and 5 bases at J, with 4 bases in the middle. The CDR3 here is CASSDRDNSPLHF. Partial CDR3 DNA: TGTGCCAGCAGTGACAGGGATAATTCACCC.

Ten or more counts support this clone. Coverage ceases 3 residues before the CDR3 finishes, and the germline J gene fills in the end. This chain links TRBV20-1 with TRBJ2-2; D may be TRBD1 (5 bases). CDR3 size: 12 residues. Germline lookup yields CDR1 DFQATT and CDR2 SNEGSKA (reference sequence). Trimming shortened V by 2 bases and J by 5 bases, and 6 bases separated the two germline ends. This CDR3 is CSARPGTGELFF. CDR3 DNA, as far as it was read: TGCAGTGCTAGACCAGGGACCGGGGAG.

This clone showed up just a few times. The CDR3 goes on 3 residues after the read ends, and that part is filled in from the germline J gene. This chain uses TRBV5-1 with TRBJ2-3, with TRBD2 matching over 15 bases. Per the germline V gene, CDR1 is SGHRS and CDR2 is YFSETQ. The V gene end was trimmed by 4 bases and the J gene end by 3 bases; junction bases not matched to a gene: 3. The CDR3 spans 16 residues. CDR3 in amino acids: CASSGGTSGRTDTQYF. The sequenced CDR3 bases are TGCGCCAGCAGCGGAGGGACTAGCGGGAGGACAGATACG.

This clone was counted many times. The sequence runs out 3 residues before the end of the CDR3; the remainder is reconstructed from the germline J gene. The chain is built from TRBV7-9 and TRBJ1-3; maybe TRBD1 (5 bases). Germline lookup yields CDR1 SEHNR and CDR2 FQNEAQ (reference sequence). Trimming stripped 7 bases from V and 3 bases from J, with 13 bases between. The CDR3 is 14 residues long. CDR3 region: CASTTGVSGNTIYF. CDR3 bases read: TGTGCCAGCACAACGGGGGTTAGTGGAAACACC.

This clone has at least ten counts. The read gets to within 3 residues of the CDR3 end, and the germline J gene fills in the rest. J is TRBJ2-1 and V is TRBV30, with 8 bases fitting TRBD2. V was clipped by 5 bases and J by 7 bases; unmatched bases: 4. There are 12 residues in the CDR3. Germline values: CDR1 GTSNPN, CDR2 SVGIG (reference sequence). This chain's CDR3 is CAWDGLANEQFF. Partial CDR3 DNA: TGTGCCTGGGACGGACTAGCTAATGAG.

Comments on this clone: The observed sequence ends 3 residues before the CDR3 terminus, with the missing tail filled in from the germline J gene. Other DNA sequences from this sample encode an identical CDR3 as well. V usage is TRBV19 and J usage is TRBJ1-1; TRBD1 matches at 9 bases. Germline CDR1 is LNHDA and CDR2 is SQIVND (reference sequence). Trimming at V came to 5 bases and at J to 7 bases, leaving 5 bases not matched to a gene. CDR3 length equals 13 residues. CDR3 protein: CASSSGQGSEAFF. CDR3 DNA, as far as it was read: TGTGCCAGTAGTTCGGGACAGGGAAGTGAA. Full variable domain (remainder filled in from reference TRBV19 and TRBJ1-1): DGGITQSPKYLFRKEGQNVTLSCEQNLNHDAMYWYRQDPGQGLRLIYYSQIVNDFQKGDIAEGYSVSREKKESFPLTVTSAQKNPTAFYLCASSSGQGSEAFFGQGTRLTVV.

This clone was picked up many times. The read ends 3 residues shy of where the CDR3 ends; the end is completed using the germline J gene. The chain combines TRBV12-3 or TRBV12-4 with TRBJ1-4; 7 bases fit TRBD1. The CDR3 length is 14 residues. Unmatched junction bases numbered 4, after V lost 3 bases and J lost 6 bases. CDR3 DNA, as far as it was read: TGTGCCAGCAGTTTCGGGCAGGGGGATGAAAAA. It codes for CASSFGQGDEK. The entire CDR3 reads CASSFGQGDEKLFF.

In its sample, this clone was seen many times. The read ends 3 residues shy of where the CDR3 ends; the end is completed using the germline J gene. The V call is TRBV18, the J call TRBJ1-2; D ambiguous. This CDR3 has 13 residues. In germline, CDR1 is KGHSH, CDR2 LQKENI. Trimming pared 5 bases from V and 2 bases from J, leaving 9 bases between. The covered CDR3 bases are TGTGCCAGCTCAGCCCCCCAGAACTATGGC. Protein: CASSAPQNYG. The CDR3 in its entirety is CASSAPQNYGYTF.

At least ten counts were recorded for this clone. The sequenced CDR3 bases are TGTGCCAGTAGTATTCGGGGGATAACCGGGGAG. The encoded protein is CASSIRGITGE. The CDR3, in full, reads CASSIRGITGELFF. V gene TRBV19 combines with J gene TRBJ2-2; possibly TRBD2 for D (6 bases). The read ends 3 residues early relative to the CDR3; the germline J gene fills the gap. Per germline, CDR1 LNHDA and CDR2 SQIVND (reference sequence). V lost 3 bases and J 5 bases, leaving 10 bases between the germline ends. The CDR3 loop spans 14 amino acids.

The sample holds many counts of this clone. CDR3 DNA, as far as it was read: TGCAGTGCTAGAGACTATAACTATGGC. It translates to CSARDYNYG. The CDR3, in full, reads CSARDYNYGYTF. The gene calls are TRBV20-1 and TRBJ1-2; D gene ambiguous. The read terminates 3 residues ahead of where the CDR3 ends, so the germline J gene completes it. V lost 0 bases to trimming and J lost 1 base, with 3 bases between them. The V gene's germline CDR1 is DFQATT and CDR2 SNEGSKA (reference sequence). The CDR3 runs 12 residues.

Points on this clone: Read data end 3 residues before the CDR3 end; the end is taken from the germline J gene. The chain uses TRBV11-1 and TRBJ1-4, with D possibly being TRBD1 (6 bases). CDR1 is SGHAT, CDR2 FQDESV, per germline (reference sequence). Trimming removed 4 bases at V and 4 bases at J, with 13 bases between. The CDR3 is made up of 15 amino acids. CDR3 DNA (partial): TGTGCCAGCAGCTCCCAGGGGCACGGTAATGAAAAA. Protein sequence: CASSSQGHGNEK. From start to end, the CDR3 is CASSSQGHGNEKLFF.

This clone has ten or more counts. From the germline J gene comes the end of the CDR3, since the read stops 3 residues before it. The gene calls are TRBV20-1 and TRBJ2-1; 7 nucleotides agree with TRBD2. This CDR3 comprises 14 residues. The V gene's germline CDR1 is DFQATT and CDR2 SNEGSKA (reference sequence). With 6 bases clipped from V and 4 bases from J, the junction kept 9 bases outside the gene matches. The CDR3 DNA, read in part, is TGCAGTGCCAGTTGGCTAGCGGAATACAATGAG. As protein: CSASWLAEYNE. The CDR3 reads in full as CSASWLAEYNEQFF.

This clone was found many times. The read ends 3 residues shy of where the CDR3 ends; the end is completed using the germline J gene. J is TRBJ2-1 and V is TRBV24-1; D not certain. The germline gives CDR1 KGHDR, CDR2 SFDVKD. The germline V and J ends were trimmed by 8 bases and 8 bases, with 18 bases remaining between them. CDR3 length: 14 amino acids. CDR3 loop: CATNSWPLGDEQFF. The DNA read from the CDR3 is TGTGCCACCAACTCGTGGCCCTTGGGCGATGAG.

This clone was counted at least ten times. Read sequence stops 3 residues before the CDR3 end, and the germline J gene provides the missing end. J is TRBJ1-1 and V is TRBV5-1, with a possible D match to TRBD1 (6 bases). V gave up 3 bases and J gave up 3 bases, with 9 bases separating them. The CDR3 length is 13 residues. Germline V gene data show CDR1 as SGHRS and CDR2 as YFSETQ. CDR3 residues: CASSSQGYTEAFF. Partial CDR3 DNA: TGCGCCAGCAGCTCACAGGGTTACACTGAA.

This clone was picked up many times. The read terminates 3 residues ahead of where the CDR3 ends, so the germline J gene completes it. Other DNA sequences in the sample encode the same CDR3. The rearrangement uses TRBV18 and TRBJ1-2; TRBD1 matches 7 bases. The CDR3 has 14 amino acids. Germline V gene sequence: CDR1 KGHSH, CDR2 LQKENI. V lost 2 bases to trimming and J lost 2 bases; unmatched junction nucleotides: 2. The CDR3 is CASSPGQENYGYTF. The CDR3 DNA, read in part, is TGTGCCAGCTCACCAGGACAGGAGAACTATGGC.

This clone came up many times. The CDR3 bases that were read are TGTGCCAGCTCGCTGGACAGGGTCCACTACAATGAG. Residues: CASSLDRVHYNE. The full CDR3 reads CASSLDRVHYNEQFF. The chain has TRBV18 and TRBJ2-1; 8 positions match TRBD1. The CDR3 goes on 3 residues after the read ends, and that part is filled in from the germline J gene. Unmatched junction bases numbered 7, after V lost 6 bases and J lost 3 bases. Germline CDR1 is KGHSH and CDR2 is LQKENI. The CDR3 loop spans 15 amino acids.

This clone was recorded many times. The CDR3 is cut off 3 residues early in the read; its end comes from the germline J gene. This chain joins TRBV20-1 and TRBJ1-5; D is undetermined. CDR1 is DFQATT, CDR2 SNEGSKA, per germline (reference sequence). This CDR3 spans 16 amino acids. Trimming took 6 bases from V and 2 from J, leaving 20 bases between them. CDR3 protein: CSAAVNSLSGNQPQHF. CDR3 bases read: TGCAGTGCAGCGGTCAACTCTCTTTCCGGCAATCAGCCC.

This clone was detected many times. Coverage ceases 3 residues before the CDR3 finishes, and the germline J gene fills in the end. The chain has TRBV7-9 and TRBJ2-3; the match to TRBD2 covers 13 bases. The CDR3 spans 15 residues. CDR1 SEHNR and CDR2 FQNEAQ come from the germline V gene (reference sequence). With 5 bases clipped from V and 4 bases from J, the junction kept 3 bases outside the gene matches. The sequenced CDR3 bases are TGTGCCAGCAGCAGAGGACTAGCGGGAGCAGATACG. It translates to CASSRGLAGADT. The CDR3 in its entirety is CASSRGLAGADTQYF. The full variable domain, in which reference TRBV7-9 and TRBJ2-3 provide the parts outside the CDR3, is DTGVSQNPRHKITKRGQNVTFRCDPISEHNRLYWYRQTLGQGPEFLTYFQNEAQLEKSRLLSDRFSAERPKGSFSTLEIQRTEQGDSAMYLCASSRGLAGADTQYFGPGTRLTVL.

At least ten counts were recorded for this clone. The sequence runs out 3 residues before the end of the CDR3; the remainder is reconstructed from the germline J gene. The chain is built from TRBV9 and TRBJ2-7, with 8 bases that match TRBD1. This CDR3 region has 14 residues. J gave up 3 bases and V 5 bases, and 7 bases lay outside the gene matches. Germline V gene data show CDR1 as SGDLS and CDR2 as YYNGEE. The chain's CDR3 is CASSPGQGYYEQYF. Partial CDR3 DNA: TGTGCCAGCAGTCCCGGACAGGGTTACTACGAG.

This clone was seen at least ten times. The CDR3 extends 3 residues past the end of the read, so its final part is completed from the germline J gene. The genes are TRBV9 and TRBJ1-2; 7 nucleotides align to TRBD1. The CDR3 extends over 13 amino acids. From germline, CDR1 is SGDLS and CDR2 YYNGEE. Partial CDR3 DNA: TGTGCCAGCAGCGAAGGGTCGGGACAGAAC. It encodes CASSEGSGQN. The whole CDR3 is CASSEGSGQNYTF.

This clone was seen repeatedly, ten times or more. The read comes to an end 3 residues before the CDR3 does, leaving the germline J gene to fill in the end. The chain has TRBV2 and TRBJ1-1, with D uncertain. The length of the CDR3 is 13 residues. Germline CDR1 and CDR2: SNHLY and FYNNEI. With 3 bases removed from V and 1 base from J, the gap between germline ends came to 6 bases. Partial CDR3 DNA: TGTGCCAGCAGTGATATCGGGAACACTGAA. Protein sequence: CASSDIGNTE. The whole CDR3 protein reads CASSDIGNTEAFF.

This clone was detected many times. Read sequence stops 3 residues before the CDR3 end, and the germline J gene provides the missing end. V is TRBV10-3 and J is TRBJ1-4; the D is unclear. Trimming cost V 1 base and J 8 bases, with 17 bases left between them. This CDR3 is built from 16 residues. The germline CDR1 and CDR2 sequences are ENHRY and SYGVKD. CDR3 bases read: TGTGCCATCAGTGAGTTAGCCGACCCGTCGGCAGAAAAA. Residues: CAISELADPSAEK. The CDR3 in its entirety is CAISELADPSAEKLFF.

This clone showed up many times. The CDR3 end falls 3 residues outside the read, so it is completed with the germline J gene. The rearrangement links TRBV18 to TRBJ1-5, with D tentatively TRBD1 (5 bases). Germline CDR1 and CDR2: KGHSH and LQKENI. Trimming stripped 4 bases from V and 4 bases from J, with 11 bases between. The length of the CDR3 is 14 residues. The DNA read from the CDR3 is TGTGCCAGCTCACTCGAGACAGTAAATCAGCCC. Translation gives CASSLETVNQP. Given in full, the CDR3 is CASSLETVNQPQHF.